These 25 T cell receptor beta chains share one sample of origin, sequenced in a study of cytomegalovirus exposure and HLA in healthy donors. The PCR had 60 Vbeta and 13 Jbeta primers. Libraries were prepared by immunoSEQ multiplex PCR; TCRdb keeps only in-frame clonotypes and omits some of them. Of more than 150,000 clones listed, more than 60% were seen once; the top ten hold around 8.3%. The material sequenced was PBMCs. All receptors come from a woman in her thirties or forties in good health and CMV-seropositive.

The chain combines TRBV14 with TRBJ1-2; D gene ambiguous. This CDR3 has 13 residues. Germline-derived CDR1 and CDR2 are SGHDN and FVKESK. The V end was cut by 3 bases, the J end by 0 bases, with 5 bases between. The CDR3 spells CASSQGTNYGYTF. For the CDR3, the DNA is TGTGCCAGCAGCCAGGGCACTAACTATGGCTACACCTTC.

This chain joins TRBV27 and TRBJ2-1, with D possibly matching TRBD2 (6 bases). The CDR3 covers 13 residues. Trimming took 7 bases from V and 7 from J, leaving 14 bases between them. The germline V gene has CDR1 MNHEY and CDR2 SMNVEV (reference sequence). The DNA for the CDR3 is TGTGCCAGCACTGATCACGGGGGAAATGAGCAGTTCTTC. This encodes CASTDHGGNEQFF.

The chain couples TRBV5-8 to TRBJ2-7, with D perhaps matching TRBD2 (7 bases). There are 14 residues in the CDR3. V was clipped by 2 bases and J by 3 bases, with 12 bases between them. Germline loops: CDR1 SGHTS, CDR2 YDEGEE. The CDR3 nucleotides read TGTGCCAGCAGCTTCGGGGGGCCCCTCTACGAGCAGTACTTC. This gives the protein CASSFGGPLYEQYF.

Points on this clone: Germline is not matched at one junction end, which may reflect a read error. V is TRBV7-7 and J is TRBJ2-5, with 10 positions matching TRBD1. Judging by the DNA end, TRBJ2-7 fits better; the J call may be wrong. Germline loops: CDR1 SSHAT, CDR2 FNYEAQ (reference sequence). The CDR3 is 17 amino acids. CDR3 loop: CASSLAVFGTGATEQYF. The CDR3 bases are TGTGCTAGCAGCTTAGCGGTCTTCGGGACAGGGGCCACCGAGCAGTACTTC.

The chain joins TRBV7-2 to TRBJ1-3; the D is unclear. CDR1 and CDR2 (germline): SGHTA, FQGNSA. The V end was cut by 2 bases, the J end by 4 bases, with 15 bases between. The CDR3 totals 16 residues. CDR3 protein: CASSLPPPETGNTIYF. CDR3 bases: TGTGCCAGCAGCTTACCCCCGCCCGAGACAGGAAACACCATATATTTT.

Here the CDR3 reads CASSSGTGNTGELFF. The CDR3 nucleotides are TGTGCCAGCAGCTCAGGGACAGGGAACACCGGGGAGCTGTTTTTT. The chain uses TRBV11-3 and TRBJ2-2; 8 nucleotides line up with TRBD1. This CDR3 contains 15 residues. J was trimmed by 1 base and V by 4 bases; bases with no gene match: 2. CDR1 and CDR2 (germline): SGHNT, YENEEA.

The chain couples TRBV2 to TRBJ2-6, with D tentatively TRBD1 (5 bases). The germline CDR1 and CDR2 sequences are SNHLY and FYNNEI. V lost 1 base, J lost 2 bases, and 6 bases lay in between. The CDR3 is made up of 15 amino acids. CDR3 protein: CASSEVRAGANVLTF. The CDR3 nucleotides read TGTGCCAGCAGTGAAGTCAGGGCTGGGGCCAACGTCCTGACTTTC.

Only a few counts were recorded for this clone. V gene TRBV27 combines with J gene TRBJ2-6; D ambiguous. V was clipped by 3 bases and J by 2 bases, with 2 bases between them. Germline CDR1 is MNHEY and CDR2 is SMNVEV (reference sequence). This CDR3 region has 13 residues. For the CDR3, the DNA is TGTGCCAGCAGTTTTACTGGGGCCAACGTCCTGACTTTC. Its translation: CASSFTGANVLTF.

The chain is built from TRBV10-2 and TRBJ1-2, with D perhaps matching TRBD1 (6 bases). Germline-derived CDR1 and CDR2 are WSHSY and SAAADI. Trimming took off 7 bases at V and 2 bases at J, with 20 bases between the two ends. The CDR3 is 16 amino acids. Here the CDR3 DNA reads TGCGCCAGCAATGGCCTGCTCCTAGGGGGAAACTATGGCTACACCTTC. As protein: CASNGLLLGGNYGYTF.

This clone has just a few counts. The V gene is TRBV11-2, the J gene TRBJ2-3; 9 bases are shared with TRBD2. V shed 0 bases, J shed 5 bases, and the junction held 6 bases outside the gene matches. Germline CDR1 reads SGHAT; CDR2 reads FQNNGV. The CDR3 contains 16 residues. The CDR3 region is CASSLDQRGAVDTQYF. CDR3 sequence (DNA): TGTGCCAGCAGCTTAGATCAGCGGGGGGCAGTAGATACGCAGTATTTT. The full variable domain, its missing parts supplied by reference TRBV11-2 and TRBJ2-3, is EAGVAQSPRYKIIEKRQSVAFWCNPISGHATLYWYQQILGQGPKLLIQFQNNGVVDDSQLPKDRFSAERLKGVDSTLKIQPAKLEDSAVYLCASSLDQRGAVDTQYFGPGTRLTVL.

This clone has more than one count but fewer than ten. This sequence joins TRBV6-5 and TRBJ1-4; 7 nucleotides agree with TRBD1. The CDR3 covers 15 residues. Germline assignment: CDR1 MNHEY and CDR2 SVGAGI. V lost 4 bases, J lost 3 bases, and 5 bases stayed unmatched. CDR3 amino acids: CASSSRTGSNEKLFF. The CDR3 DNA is TGTGCCAGCAGTTCTAGGACAGGATCTAATGAAAAACTGTTTTTT.

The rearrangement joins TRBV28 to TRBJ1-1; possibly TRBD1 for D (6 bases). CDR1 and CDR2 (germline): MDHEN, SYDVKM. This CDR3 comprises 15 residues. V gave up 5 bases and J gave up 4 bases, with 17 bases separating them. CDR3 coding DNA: TGTGCCAGCAGTCCCGCAGGGGCTTCTCTCACTGAAGCTTTCTTT. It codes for CASSPAGASLTEAFF.

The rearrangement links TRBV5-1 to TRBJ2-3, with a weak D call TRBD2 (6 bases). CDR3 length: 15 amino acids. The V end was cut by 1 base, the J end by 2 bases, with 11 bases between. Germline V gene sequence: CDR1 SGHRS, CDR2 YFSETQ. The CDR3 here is CASSLSGVNTDTQYF. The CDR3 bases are TGCGCCAGCAGCTTGTCGGGGGTTAACACAGATACGCAGTATTTT.

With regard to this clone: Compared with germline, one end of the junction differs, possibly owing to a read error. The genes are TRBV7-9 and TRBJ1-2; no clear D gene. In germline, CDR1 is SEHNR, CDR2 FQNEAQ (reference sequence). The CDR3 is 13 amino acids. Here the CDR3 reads CSSSWNSNYGYTF. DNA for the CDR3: TGTTCCAGCAGCTGGAACAGTAACTATGGCTACACCTTC. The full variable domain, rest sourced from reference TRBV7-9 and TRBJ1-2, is DTGVSQNPRHKITKRGQNVTFRCDPISEHNRLYWYRQTLGQGPEFLTYFQNEAQLEKSRLLSDRFSAERPKGSFSTLEIQRTEQGDSAMYLCSSSWNSNYGYTFGSGTRLTVV.

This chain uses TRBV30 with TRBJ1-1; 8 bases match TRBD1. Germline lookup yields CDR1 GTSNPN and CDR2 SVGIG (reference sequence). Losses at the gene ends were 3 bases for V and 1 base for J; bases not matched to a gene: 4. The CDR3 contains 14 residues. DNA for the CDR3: TGTGCCTGGAGGGTAGGACAGGGGAACACTGAAGCTTTCTTT. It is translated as CAWRVGQGNTEAFF.

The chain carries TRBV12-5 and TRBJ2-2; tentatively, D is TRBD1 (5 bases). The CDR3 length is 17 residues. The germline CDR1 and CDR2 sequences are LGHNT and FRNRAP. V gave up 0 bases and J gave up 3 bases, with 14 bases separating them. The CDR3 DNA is TGTGCTAGTGGTTTGGTATTGGCAGGGCCGTACACCGGGGAGCTGTTTTTT. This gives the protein CASGLVLAGPYTGELFF.

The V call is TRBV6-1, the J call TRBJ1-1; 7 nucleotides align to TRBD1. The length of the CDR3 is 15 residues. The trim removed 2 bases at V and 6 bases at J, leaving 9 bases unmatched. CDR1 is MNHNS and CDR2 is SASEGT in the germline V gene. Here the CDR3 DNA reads TGTGCCAGCAGTGAACGATTGGGACAGTTGTCTGAAGCTTTCTTT. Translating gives CASSERLGQLSEAFF.

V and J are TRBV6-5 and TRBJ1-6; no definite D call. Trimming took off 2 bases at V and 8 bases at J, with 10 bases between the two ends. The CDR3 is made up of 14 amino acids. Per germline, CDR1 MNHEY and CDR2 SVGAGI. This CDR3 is CASSYGRRDSPLHF. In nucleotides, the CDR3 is TGTGCCAGCAGTTACGGGCGGAGGGATTCACCCCTCCACTTT.

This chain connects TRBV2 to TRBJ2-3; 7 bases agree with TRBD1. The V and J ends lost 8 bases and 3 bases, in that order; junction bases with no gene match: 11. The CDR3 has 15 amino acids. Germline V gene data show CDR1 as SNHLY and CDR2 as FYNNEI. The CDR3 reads CASEERTGPTDTQYF. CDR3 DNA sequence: TGTGCCAGCGAGGAGCGGACAGGCCCAACAGATACGCAGTATTTT. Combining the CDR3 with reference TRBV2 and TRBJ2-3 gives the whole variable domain EPEVTQTPSHQVTQMGQEVILRCVPISNHLYFYWYRQILGQKVEFLVSFYNNEISEKSEIFDDQFSVERPDGSNFTLKIRSTKLEDSAMYFCASEERTGPTDTQYFGPGTRLTVL.

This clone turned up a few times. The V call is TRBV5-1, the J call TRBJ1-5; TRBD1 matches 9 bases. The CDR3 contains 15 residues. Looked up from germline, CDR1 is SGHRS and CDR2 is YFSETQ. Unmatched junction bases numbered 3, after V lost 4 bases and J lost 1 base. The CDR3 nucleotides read TGCGCCAGCAGCGTGGGACAGGGCAGCAATCAGCCCCAGCATTTT. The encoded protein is CASSVGQGSNQPQHF. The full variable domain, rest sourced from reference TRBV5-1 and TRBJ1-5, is KAGVTQTPRYLIKTRGQQVTLSCSPISGHRSVSWYQQTPGQGLQFLFEYFSETQRNKGNFPGRFSGRQFSNSRSEMNVSTLELGDSALYLCASSVGQGSNQPQHFGDGTRLSIL.

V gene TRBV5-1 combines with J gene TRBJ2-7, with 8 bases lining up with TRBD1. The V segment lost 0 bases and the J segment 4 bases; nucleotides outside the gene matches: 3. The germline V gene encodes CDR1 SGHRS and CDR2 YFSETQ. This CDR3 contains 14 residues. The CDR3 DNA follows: TGCGCCAGCAGCTTGGGGACAGGGAAGTACGAGCAGTACTTC. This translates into CASSLGTGKYEQYF. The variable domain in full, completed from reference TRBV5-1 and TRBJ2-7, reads KAGVTQTPRYLIKTRGQQVTLSCSPISGHRSVSWYQQTPGQGLQFLFEYFSETQRNKGNFPGRFSGRQFSNSRSEMNVSTLELGDSALYLCASSLGTGKYEQYFGPGTRLTVT.

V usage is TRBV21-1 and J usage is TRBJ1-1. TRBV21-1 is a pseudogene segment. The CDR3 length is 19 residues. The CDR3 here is CASSKGPVWGSGVNTEAFF. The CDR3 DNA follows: TGTGCCAGCAGCAAAGGCCCCGTCTGGGGATCGGGGGTGAACACTGAAGCTTTCTTT.

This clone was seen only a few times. The CDR3 region is CASSRDAALSYEQYF. The CDR3 nucleotides are TGCGCCAGCAGCCGTGATGCGGCCTTGTCCTACGAGCAGTACTTC. The chain has TRBV4-3 and TRBJ2-7; unclear D gene. V lost 4 bases and J 1 base, leaving 14 bases between the germline ends. Germline V gives CDR1 LGHNA, CDR2 YSLEER. The CDR3 runs to 15 residues.

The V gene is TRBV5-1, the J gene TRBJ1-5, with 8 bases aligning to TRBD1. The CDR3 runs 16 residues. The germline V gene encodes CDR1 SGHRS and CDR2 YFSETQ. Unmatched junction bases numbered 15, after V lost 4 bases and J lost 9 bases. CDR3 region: CASSPGQDTGWAPQHF. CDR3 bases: TGCGCCAGCAGCCCGGGACAGGATACGGGTTGGGCGCCCCAGCATTTT.

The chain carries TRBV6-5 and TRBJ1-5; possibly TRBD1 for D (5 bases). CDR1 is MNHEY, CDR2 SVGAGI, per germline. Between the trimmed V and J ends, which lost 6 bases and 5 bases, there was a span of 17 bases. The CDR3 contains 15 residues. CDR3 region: CASRRFGTGDQPQHF. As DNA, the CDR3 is TGTGCCAGCAGGCGATTCGGGACGGGAGATCAGCCCCAGCATTTT.